The TCR beta chain under discussion was sequenced for a study of regulatory T cells in long-lasting Graves disease. This clonotype was found many times. This CDR3 is built from 14 residues. The germline V gene has CDR1 MNHNS and CDR2 SASEGT. With 3 bases removed from V and 0 bases from J, the gap between germline ends came to 8 bases. Library construction for TCR beta used iRepertoire HTBI primers and Arm-PCR of CDR3 regions. TCRdb called the multiplex PCR reads again in MiXCR, with one record for every CDR3 protein. Here the sample spans hundreds of thousands of distinct CDR3 sequences, more than 15% being singletons. Time point noted: newly diagnosed GD, antithyroid drugs for less than 3 months. The TCR library was made from RNA that had been extracted from PBMCs in TRIzol. The same data also went into a second study, on T cells in Graves' hyperthyroidism and ophthalmopathy.

The TCR comes from a woman aged 35-60 years with Graves disease. Sequenced material: peripheral blood mononuclear cells (PBMCs), taken at new diagnosis, from a patient treated with antithyroid drugs. The rearrangement joins TRBV6-1 to TRBJ1-1, with unresolved D. CDR3 DNA sequence: TGTGCCAGCAGTGAGCCCTTGGTGAACACTGAAGCTTTCTTT. As protein: CASSEPLVNTEAFF.